This T cell receptor (beta chain) was documented in a study of blood T cell repertoires in COVID-19. Study-wide background: Donors in the United States, Italy and Spain gave samples during acute or convalescent COVID-19. In each case, the material was cDNA or gDNA derived from T cells, B-cell-depleted T cells, or PBMCs.

Methods used by the authors: Quantification of nucleated cells was approximated via reference gene primer amplification. Profiled with immunoSEQ multiplex PCR; TCRdb holds only in-frame clones, not every one. The V and J calls and clone size are taken from that table; D and trimming were inferred from the DNA. The table records about 80,000 clones, approximately 88% of them present only once. The sequenced material came from peripheral blood. The clonotype originates from a woman of 80 years or more with acute or convalescent COVID-19.

This CDR3 reads CASSIAGGDTQYF. The CDR3 DNA reads as TGTGCCAGTAGTATAGCGGGAGGAGATACGCAGTATTTT. The chain links TRBV19 to TRBJ2-3; TRBD2 matches at 7 bases. CDR1 is LNHDA and CDR2 is SQIVND in the germline V gene (reference sequence). V was pared by 1 base and J by 5 bases, with 0 bases of the junction left unmatched. This CDR3 is 13 amino acids long.